This record concerns one T cell receptor beta chain sequence. Its antigen remains unidentified. This entry is derived from a study of shared clonotypes between healthy human individuals. General observations from the study: The researchers took only blood, and tissue repertoires probably look different. Generally, estimated richness proved larger in naive subsets than it did in memory subsets.

The run depth of the assay was deep. Authors' processing steps: ImmunoSEQ supplied junction-only sequences lacking quality scores, so filtering was different. Data came from immunoSEQ multiplex PCR; TCRdb stores just in-frame clones and leaves some out. D and trimming come from the DNA, and the V and J calls and clone size come from that table. The sample contains about 2 million clones, around 95% of which appear only once. CDR1 and CDR2 (germline): MNHNS, SASEGT. V was shortened by 5 bases and J by 7 bases, with 6 bases between the two germline ends. The CDR3 has 12 residues. This rearrangement joins TRBV6-1 to TRBJ1-6; D not certain. The clonotype comes from a man aged 18 to 30 in good health. Sequenced material: naive CD4+ T cells sorted from blood. As to subset: CD45RA+ positively selected. The CDR3 is CASSTNNSPLHF. DNA for the CDR3: TGTGCCAGCAGTACGAACAATTCACCCCTCCACTTT.